The 9 T cell receptor beta chains below all came from one sample that was sequenced in a study of blood T cells in healthy people across ages. The second PCR ran about 7 to 12 cycles with a sample-barcoded 5' primer and J-beta primers. From the 5' RACE reads, TCRdb called clonotypes with MiXCR, one entry per CDR3 protein. The data show around 1,700,000 distinct CDR3 sequences, about 30% seen once. Sequencing was performed on blood. These receptors originate from a woman in her thirties in good health.

This clonotype has a count of ten or more. This rearrangement joins TRBV5-1 to TRBJ2-7; D perhaps matches TRBD2 (6 bases). V shed 1 base and J shed 7 bases, with 12 bases lying between them. The CDR3 is made up of 13 amino acids. Germline V gene data show CDR1 as SGHRS and CDR2 as YFSETQ. The CDR3 protein is CASSLTSLGEQYF. The CDR3 DNA sequence: TGCGCCAGCAGCTTGACTAGCCTCGGGGAGCAGTACTTC.

The chain joins TRBV11-2 to TRBJ2-6; tentative D call: TRBD1 (7 bases). Deletions cut 1 base from V and 1 base from J, with 14 bases between. The CDR3 contains 18 residues. From germline, CDR1 is SGHAT and CDR2 FQNNGV. The CDR3 spells CASSLAPGGGSGANVLTF. CDR3 in DNA: TGTGCCAGCAGCTTAGCCCCAGGGGGAGGTTCTGGGGCCAACGTCCTGACTTTC.

This clonotype was seen a handful of times. V is TRBV12-3 or TRBV12-4 and J is TRBJ1-1, with TRBD1 as a possible D gene (5 bases). The CDR3 runs 13 residues. Trimming removed 4 bases from V and 3 bases from J, with 9 bases in between. The CDR3 spells CASSSETDTEAFF. DNA for the CDR3: TGTGCCAGCAGTTCTGAGACAGACACTGAAGCTTTCTTT.

J is TRBJ2-3 and V is TRBV14; possibly TRBD1 for D (5 bases). CDR1 and CDR2 (germline): SGHDN, FVKESK. The CDR3 contains 17 residues. Trimming stripped 0 bases from V and 1 base from J, with 14 bases between. CDR3 region: CASSQEGRRDGTDTQYF. DNA for the CDR3: TGTGCCAGCAGCCAAGAGGGTCGCAGGGATGGCACAGATACGCAGTATTTT.

Notes on this clonotype: A junction end diverges from the germline sequence, so it may reflect a read error. The rearrangement joins TRBV9 to TRBJ2-5; D call uncertain. CDR1 SGDLS and CDR2 YYNGEE come from the germline V gene. The CDR3 contains 13 residues. The CDR3 is CACSDLVSETQYF. The CDR3 coding sequence is TGTGCCTGCAGCGATTTAGTTTCCGAGACCCAGTACTTC.

The chain links TRBV12-3 or TRBV12-4 to TRBJ2-7, with D perhaps TRBD2 (5 bases). This CDR3 contains 13 residues. Trimming removed 5 bases at V and 3 bases at J, with 11 bases between. CDR3 protein: CASSTATSYEQYF. The CDR3 DNA reads as TGTGCCAGCAGTACGGCTACTAGCTACGAGCAGTACTTC.

In its sample, this clonotype was seen a few times. The rearrangement joins TRBV2 to TRBJ1-5; possible D gene TRBD1, 5 bases. From germline, CDR1 is SNHLY and CDR2 FYNNEI. V dropped 6 bases and J dropped 6 bases, with 9 bases sitting between them. This CDR3 has 12 amino acids. This CDR3 is CASRGGSQPQHF. The CDR3 DNA follows: TGTGCCAGCAGGGGGGGGAGTCAGCCCCAGCATTTT.

This clonotype was counted only a few times. The CDR3 nucleotides are TGCGCCAGCAGTGAGGCCAGGGCGGTTGGGGGGCCCCAGCATTTT. Residues: CASSEARAVGGPQHF. The chain joins TRBV10-2 to TRBJ1-5, with a possible D match to TRBD1 (5 bases). Germline CDR1 and CDR2: WSHSY and SAAADI. The V gene lost 2 bases and the J gene lost 9 bases, with 17 bases spanning the gap. The length of the CDR3 is 15 residues.

V usage is TRBV11-2 and J usage is TRBJ2-5; 10 bases are a match to TRBD2. J lost 3 bases, V lost 4 bases, and 5 bases had no gene match. The CDR3 contains 15 residues. The V gene's germline CDR1 is SGHAT and CDR2 FQNNGV. Here the CDR3 DNA reads TGTGCCAGCAGCTATAGCGGGGGGATGGAAGAGACCCAGTACTTC. Translated, it gives CASSYSGGMEETQYF.